The rows below give T cell receptor beta chains drawn from one sample of a study of shared clonotypes between healthy human individuals. Here immunoSEQ multiplex PCR was the method, and the copy in TCRdb shows in-frame clones only, minus some. In the table there are around 510,000 clones, around 95% of which are singletons. Material for sequencing was naive CD4+ T cells sorted from blood. The receptor set was obtained from a woman aged 25 to 39 in good health. CDR3s include the opening cysteine and the closing phenylalanine or tryptophan. The D gene is left open where the match is weak. For some rows the clone size is stated as once, few or many, or as a class when expanded; others skip it.

j_gene | v_gene | d_gene | abundance | CDR3aa | CDR3nt
TRBJ2-6 | TRBV28 | TRBD1 | NA | CASSLGTGVSGANVLTF | TGTGCCAGCAGTTTGGGGACAGGGGTGTCTGGGGCCAACGTCCTGACTTTC
TRBJ2-7 | TRBV23-1 | NA | NA | CASSQSPEFYEQYF | TGCGCCAGCAGTCAATCACCCGAATTCTACGAGCAGTACTTC
TRBJ1-2 | TRBV5-1 | NA | NA | CASSLGLGDGYTF | TGCGCCAGCAGCTTGGGACTGGGGGATGGCTACACCTTC
TRBJ2-3 | TRBV5-6 | NA | NA | CASSLMGGASTDTQYF | TGTGCCAGCAGCTTGATGGGGGGTGCTAGCACAGATACGCAGTATTTT
TRBJ1-1 | TRBV19 | TRBD1 | NA | CASSVDRVTEAFF | TGTGCCAGTAGTGTGGACAGGGTTACTGAAGCTTTCTTT
TRBJ1-1 | TRBV11-1 | NA | NA | CASSLRTEAFF | TGTGCCAGCAGCCTCAGGACTGAAGCTTTCTTT
TRBJ1-2 | TRBV25-1 | TRBD1 | NA | CASSSTPGTGGGYTF | TGTGCCAGCAGTTCGACCCCGGGGACAGGGGGAGGCTACACCTTC
TRBJ2-3 | TRBV12-1 | NA | NA | CASSFLVSGRASDTQYF | TGTGCCAGCAGCTTTTTAGTGAGCGGGAGGGCCTCAGATACGCAGTATTTT
TRBJ2-2 | TRBV19 | TRBD2 | NA | CASSTKPGLVSTGELFF | TGTGCCAGTAGTACAAAACCGGGACTAGTGAGCACCGGGGAGCTGTTTTTT
TRBJ1-5 | TRBV4-1 | TRBD1 | few | CASSHMDRGNNQPQHF | TGCGCCAGCAGCCACATGGACAGGGGAAACAATCAGCCCCAGCATTTT
TRBJ2-3 | TRBV28 | NA | NA | CASSPGGVTDTQYF | TGTGCCAGTTCTCCCGGGGGAGTCACAGATACGCAGTATTTT
TRBJ2-5 | TRBV27 | TRBD2 | NA | CASRISSGIIGTQYF | TGTGCCAGCAGGATTAGTAGCGGGATTATTGGGACCCAGTACTTC
TRBJ1-2 | TRBV2 | NA | NA | CASSEVRSGDYGYTF | TGTGCCAGCAGTGAGGTCCGGTCCGGAGACTATGGCTACACCTTC
TRBJ2-7 | TRBV27 | TRBD2 | NA | CASTPKREGYEQYF | TGTGCCAGCACTCCTAAGCGGGAGGGTTACGAGCAGTACTTC
TRBJ1-5 | TRBV30 | NA | NA | CAWGSTDQPQHF | TGTGCCTGGGGGTCTACGGATCAGCCCCAGCATTTT
TRBJ2-3 | TRBV2 | NA | once | CASSRVLSTDTQYF | TGTGCCAGCAGTCGGGTCCTAAGCACAGATACGCAGTATTTT
TRBJ2-7 | TRBV30 | NA | NA | CAWSLGGLLSYEQYF | TGTGCCTGGAGTCTGGGGGGTCTACTCTCCTACGAGCAGTACTTC
TRBJ2-2 | TRBV7-3 | NA | NA | CASSLTGSRDTGELFF | TGTGCCAGCAGCTTAACAGGGTCCCGGGACACCGGGGAGCTGTTTTTT
TRBJ2-7 | TRBV2 | TRBD1 | NA | CASSRIQGAYEQYF | TGTGCCAGCAGTCGAATACAGGGGGCCTACGAGCAGTACTTC
TRBJ1-1 | TRBV7-2 | NA | NA | CASSFLTGAMNTEAFF | TGTGCCAGCAGCTTTTTGACAGGAGCCATGAACACTGAAGCTTTCTTT
TRBJ1-5 | TRBV19 | NA | NA | CASRSALAGHSNQPQHF | TGTGCCAGTAGGAGCGCATTAGCAGGCCATAGCAATCAGCCCCAGCATTTT
TRBJ2-3 | TRBV5-1 | TRBD2 | NA | CASSPGLAGGVTDTQYF | TGCGCCAGCAGCCCTGGACTAGCGGGAGGGGTAACAGATACGCAGTATTTT
TRBJ2-3 | TRBV6-6 | NA | NA | CASSYLGRITDTQYF | TGTGCCAGCAGTTACTTAGGACGGATCACAGATACGCAGTATTTT
TRBJ2-1 | TRBV6-4 | NA | NA | CASSDSGLRSLNEQFF | TGTGCCAGCAGTGACTCGGGACTCCGGTCCCTGAATGAGCAGTTCTTC
TRBJ2-2 | TRBV18 | NA | NA | CASYSLSRTGELFF | TGTGCCAGCTATTCTCTTTCGAGAACCGGGGAGCTGTTTTTT
TRBJ1-3 | TRBV6-1 | NA | NA | CAVGAPSGNTIYF | TGTGCCGTAGGGGCCCCCTCTGGAAACACCATATATTTT
TRBJ2-1 | TRBV5-1 | NA | NA | CASSLARSSYNEQFF | TGCGCCAGCAGCTTGGCACGGAGCTCCTACAATGAGCAGTTCTTC
TRBJ2-7 | TRBV29-1 | NA | NA | CSLESLDGDEQYF | TGCAGCTTGGAAAGTCTGGATGGAGACGAGCAGTACTTC
TRBJ1-1 | TRBV2 | TRBD1 | NA | CASRTGGVGDTTEAFF | TGTGCCAGCAGGACAGGGGGCGTCGGGGACACTACTGAAGCTTTCTTT
TRBJ1-5 | TRBV27 | NA | once | CASSRGVGRGMGQPQHF | TGTGCCAGCAGCCGCGGGGTGGGTCGGGGAATGGGACAGCCCCAGCATTTT
TRBJ2-7 | TRBV4-1 | NA | NA | CASSQLTVSSYEQYF | TGCGCCAGCAGCCAACTGACGGTGAGCTCCTACGAGCAGTACTTC
TRBJ2-3 | TRBV6-5 | NA | NA | CASSYSGSGDTQYF | TGTGCCAGCAGTTACTCTGGTTCGGGAGATACGCAGTATTTT
TRBJ2-2 | TRBV5-6 | NA | NA | CASSTVTGTGELFF | TGTGCCAGCAGCACAGTCACAGGGACCGGGGAGCTGTTTTTT
TRBJ2-3 | TRBV18 | TRBD1 | NA | CASSPRQGAWDTQYF | TGTGCCAGCTCACCTCGACAGGGGGCATGGGATACGCAGTATTTT
TRBJ1-1 | TRBV28 | NA | NA | CASTYGRREAFF | TGTGCCAGCACTTACGGACGCCGGGAAGCTTTCTTT
TRBJ2-5 | TRBV19 | NA | NA | CASSGDYLAQETQYF | TGTGCCAGTAGTGGAGATTACTTAGCCCAGGAGACCCAGTACTTC